Following are 31 T cell receptor beta chains from one sample sequenced in a study of T cell clonality in common variable immunodeficiency. Repertoires were generated with immunoSEQ multiplex PCR, while TCRdb's copy carries only in-frame clones and drops some. The repertoire consists of approximately 56,000 clones, none detected only once. The sequenced material came from peripheral blood mononuclear cells. The receptors derive from a person aged 18 to 69 in good health.

Concerning this clone: The sequence runs out 3 residues before the end of the CDR3; the remainder is reconstructed from the germline J gene. The chain uses TRBV19 and TRBJ2-7, with D perhaps TRBD1 (6 bases). The CDR3 has 12 residues. The germline V gene has CDR1 LNHDA and CDR2 SQIVND (reference sequence). Trimming left V 8 bases short and J 6 bases short, with 14 bases between. CDR3 DNA (partial): TGTGCCAGTCGTCGCAGGGGTGGCGAG. Translation gives CASRRRGGE. The whole CDR3 region reads CASRRRGGEQYF.

Ten or more counts support this clone. The CDR3 spells CASSVGTASLNTEAFF. Partial CDR3 DNA: TGTGCCAGCAGTGTGGGGACAGCTTCTCTGAACACTGAA. The chain joins TRBV6-1 to TRBJ1-1, with 7 bases fitting TRBD1. The read ends 3 residues before the CDR3 terminus; that terminus is restored from the germline J gene. The trim removed 4 bases at V and 0 bases at J, leaving 8 bases unmatched. In germline, CDR1 is MNHNS, CDR2 SASEGT. The CDR3 runs to 16 residues.

Note on this clone: The CDR3 end is not reached by the read, which stops 3 residues before it; the germline J gene fills it in. V is TRBV5-1 and J is TRBJ2-1, with 10 positions matching TRBD2. With V trimmed by 0 bases and J by 9 bases, 6 bases remained unmatched. This CDR3 spans 15 amino acids. Germline CDR1 is SGHRS and CDR2 is YFSETQ. The sequenced CDR3 bases are TGCGCCAGCAGCTTGGTGGGGACTAGCGCTGTTGAG. Translated: CASSLVGTSAVE. The CDR3 as a whole reads CASSLVGTSAVEQFF.

There are a few counts of this clone. CDR3 sequence: CASNPDRGSNEQFF. The sequenced part of the CDR3 DNA is TGCGCCAGCAACCCGGACAGGGGAAGCAATGAG. This chain connects TRBV5-1 to TRBJ2-1; 9 nucleotides agree with TRBD1. The read terminates 3 residues before the CDR3 end, so the remaining end is supplied by the germline J gene. Germline V lookup: CDR1 SGHRS, CDR2 YFSETQ. J was trimmed by 6 bases and V by 6 bases; bases with no gene match: 7. The CDR3 runs to 14 residues.

This clone came up many times. The read falls 3 residues short of the CDR3 end, and the missing part is taken from the germline J gene. The V and J genes are TRBV7-3 and TRBJ2-3; tentative D call: TRBD2 (5 bases). Germline CDR1 is SGHTA and CDR2 is FQGTGA. V lost 5 bases and J lost 6, with 9 bases in between. The CDR3 consists of 12 residues. The CDR3 DNA, read in part, is TGTGCCAGCAGCCTACTAGGGGATACG. Translated: CASSLLGDT. The full CDR3 protein is CASSLLGDTQYF.

This clone was counted many times. The read ends 3 residues early relative to the CDR3; the germline J gene fills the gap. V usage is TRBV7-9 and J usage is TRBJ2-1; 13 nucleotides align to TRBD2. The ends lost 9 bases at V and 8 bases at J; junction bases unmatched: 4. From germline, CDR1 is SEHNR and CDR2 FQNEAQ (reference sequence). The CDR3 is made up of 13 amino acids. The sequenced part of the CDR3 DNA is TGTGCCAGTGGACTAGCGGGAGTGGATGAG. This gives the protein CASGLAGVDE. The complete CDR3 reads CASGLAGVDEQFF.

This clone was counted between two and nine times. The read is 3 residues too short to cover the CDR3 end, so that end is filled in from the germline J gene. V and J are TRBV5-1 and TRBJ1-2; D not certain. The germline CDR1 and CDR2 sequences are SGHRS and YFSETQ. The CDR3 is 14 residues long. The CDR3 loop reads CATTCLALPYEYTF. The part of the CDR3 DNA that was read is TGCGCCACGACCTGCCTAGCACTCCCCTACGAG.

This clone was seen at least ten times. The observed sequence ends 3 residues before the CDR3 terminus, with the missing tail filled in from the germline J gene. The chain employs TRBV28 and TRBJ2-3, with TRBD2 identical over 9 bases. The CDR3 runs 14 residues. Per the germline V gene, CDR1 is MDHEN and CDR2 is SYDVKM. With V trimmed by 11 bases and J by 5 bases, 11 bases remained unmatched. Here the CDR3 reads CALTRGGVGDTQYF. The sequenced CDR3 bases are TGTGCCCTCACCCGCGGGGGGGTGGGAGATACG. The variable domain in full, with the rest retrieved from reference TRBV28 and TRBJ2-3, is DVKVTQSSRYLVKRTGEKVFLECVQDMDHENMFWYRQDPGLGLRLIYFSYDVKMKEKGDIPEGYSVSREKKERFSLILESASTNQTSMYLCALTRGGVGDTQYFGPGTRLTVL.

This clone was seen at least ten times. Sequencing ends 3 residues short of the CDR3 end; the germline J gene provides the rest. The V gene is TRBV5-6, the J gene TRBJ1-5; 7 nucleotides agree with TRBD1. CDR3 size: 14 residues. CDR1 and CDR2 (germline): SGHDT, YYEEEE. With V trimmed by 6 bases and J by 9 bases, 12 bases remained unmatched. The covered CDR3 bases are TGTGCCAGCACCATCGGACAGGCCGGAAGGCCC. Encoded protein: CASTIGQAGRP. In full, the CDR3 reads CASTIGQAGRPQHF.

This clone occurred many times. The read is 3 residues too short to cover the CDR3 end, so that end is filled in from the germline J gene. Other DNA variants within this sample encode the same CDR3. V and J are TRBV5-6 and TRBJ2-7, with D unclear. CDR3 size: 13 residues. The germline V gene encodes CDR1 SGHDT and CDR2 YYEEEE. Trimming took off 2 bases at V and 6 bases at J, with 12 bases between the two ends. CDR3 amino acids: CASSLGLAAEQYF. Incomplete CDR3 DNA: TGTGCCAGCAGCTTAGGTTTAGCCGCCGAG.

This clone was observed at least ten times. The read terminates 3 residues before the CDR3 end, so the remaining end is supplied by the germline J gene. This chain uses TRBV10-3 with TRBJ2-2; 7 bases align to TRBD2. Germline CDR1 and CDR2: ENHRY and SYGVKD. The CDR3 sequence is 13 residues long. The sequenced CDR3 bases are TGTGCCACTAGCGGAATAACTAATGAAAAG. Translated: CATSGITNEK. From start to end, the CDR3 is CATSGITNEKLFF.

There are many counts of this clone. Read coverage stops 3 residues before the CDR3 terminus; the germline J gene supplies the remainder. The chain employs TRBV7-8 and TRBJ2-5; TRBD1 is a possible D gene (5 bases). Trimming took off 4 bases at V and 3 bases at J, with 18 bases between the two ends. The CDR3 loop spans 16 amino acids. Germline lookup yields CDR1 SGHVS and CDR2 FQNEAQ. The covered CDR3 bases are TGTGCCAGCAGCTCAAGGGCCCTCCAGGGAAAAGAGACC. Amino acid sequence: CASSSRALQGKET. The whole CDR3 is CASSSRALQGKETQYF.

With regard to this clone: A read error may account for a junction end that differs from germline. The sequenced fragment ends 3 residues before the CDR3 boundary, so the rest is inferred from the germline J gene. This chain links TRBV7-9 with TRBJ2-7; D unresolved. CDR1 is SEHNR and CDR2 is FQNEAQ in the germline V gene (reference sequence). This CDR3 region has 12 residues. The sequenced part of the CDR3 DNA is TGTTCCAGCAGCTCCCCGTCCTACGAG. Translated: CSSSSPSYE. The whole CDR3 protein is CSSSSPSYEQYF.

This clone was seen ten or more times. Read data end 3 residues before the CDR3 end; the end is taken from the germline J gene. The rearrangement joins TRBV5-6 to TRBJ1-1; TRBD1 matches at 7 bases. This CDR3 comprises 14 residues. Germline CDR1 SGHDT, CDR2 YYEEEE. With 4 bases clipped from V and 0 bases from J, the junction kept 3 bases outside the gene matches. CDR3 region: CASSRGGVNTEAFF. CDR3 DNA (partial): TGTGCCAGCAGCCGAGGGGGCGTGAACACTGAA.

Only a few counts were recorded for this clone. The read finishes 3 residues shy of the CDR3 end, and the germline J gene is used to complete it. The genes are TRBV11-2 and TRBJ2-7; a weak D match, TRBD1 (7 bases). The CDR3 sequence is 15 residues long. The germline CDR1 and CDR2 sequences are SGHAT and FQNNGV. Trimming pared 1 base from V and 4 bases from J, leaving 14 bases between. CDR3 DNA, as far as it was read: TGTGCCAGCAGCTTAGGACCCCCAGGGGGGTACGAG. Translation: CASSLGPPGGYE. The complete CDR3 sequence is CASSLGPPGGYEQYF.

This clone occurred many times. The sequenced fragment ends 3 residues before the CDR3 boundary, so the rest is inferred from the germline J gene. The chain employs TRBV30 and TRBJ2-5, with TRBD1 matching 11 bases. CDR1 and CDR2 (germline): GTSNPN, SVGIG (reference sequence). This CDR3 comprises 18 residues. With V trimmed by 2 bases and J by 3 bases, 14 bases remained unmatched. The CDR3 protein is CAWSPLRFPGQGEETQYF. The covered CDR3 bases are TGTGCCTGGAGTCCCTTGAGGTTTCCGGGACAGGGGGAAGAGACC. Together with reference TRBV30 and TRBJ2-5, the CDR3 gives the full variable domain: SQTIHQWPATLVQPVGSPLSLECTVEGTSNPNLYWYRQAAGRGLQLLFYSVGIGQISSEVPQNLSASRPQDRQFILSSKKLLLSDSGFYLCAWSPLRFPGQGEETQYFGPGTRLLVL.

In this sample, this clone turned up many times. From the germline J gene comes the end of the CDR3, since the read stops 3 residues before it. The V call is TRBV2, the J call TRBJ1-1; TRBD1 agrees at 8 bases. V trimming: 10 bases; J trimming: 5 bases; junction bases outside the gene matches: 12. Per germline, CDR1 SNHLY and CDR2 FYNNEI. The CDR3 length is 14 residues. CDR3 DNA, as far as it was read: TGTGCCACGAAGGTCCAGGGGGCAGGTACTGAA. This gives the protein CATKVQGAGTE. The full CDR3 is CATKVQGAGTEAFF.

This clone was picked up many times. Read data end 3 residues before the CDR3 end; the end is taken from the germline J gene. The V call is TRBV5-1, the J call TRBJ2-3; TRBD2 matches at 7 bases. CDR3 length equals 15 residues. Germline loops: CDR1 SGHRS, CDR2 YFSETQ. V shed 0 bases, J shed 5 bases, and the junction held 6 bases outside the gene matches. The DNA read from the CDR3 is TGCGCCAGCAGCTTGGCCGCTCTAGCGGTAGATACG. As protein: CASSLAALAVDT. The full CDR3 protein is CASSLAALAVDTQYF. The full variable domain, in which reference TRBV5-1 and TRBJ2-3 provide the parts outside the CDR3, is KAGVTQTPRYLIKTRGQQVTLSCSPISGHRSVSWYQQTPGQGLQFLFEYFSETQRNKGNFPGRFSGRQFSNSRSEMNVSTLELGDSALYLCASSLAALAVDTQYFGPGTRLTVL.

This clone was picked up a small number of times. The read terminates 3 residues ahead of where the CDR3 ends, so the germline J gene completes it. V gene TRBV11-3 combines with J gene TRBJ2-1, with 8 bases that match TRBD1. Trimming took 7 bases from V and 6 from J; bases not matched to a gene: 8. The CDR3 runs 14 residues. The germline V gene encodes CDR1 SGHNT and CDR2 YENEEA. The sequenced CDR3 bases are TGTGCCAGCACCGTCACCGGGACAGGCAATGAG. This sequence encodes CASTVTGTGNE. The entire CDR3 is CASTVTGTGNEQFF.

This clone was counted ten times or more. The CDR3 end is not reached by the read, which stops 3 residues before it; the germline J gene fills it in. The V call is TRBV5-1, the J call TRBJ1-4; D call uncertain. The germline V and J ends were trimmed by 0 bases and 8 bases, with 11 bases remaining between them. Germline values: CDR1 SGHRS, CDR2 YFSETQ. The CDR3 spans 14 residues. Incomplete CDR3 DNA: TGCGCCAGCAGCTTGGATCCGGGGAAAGAAAAA. This gives the protein CASSLDPGKEK. From start to end, the CDR3 is CASSLDPGKEKLFF.

This clone was counted many times. The sequence runs out 3 residues before the end of the CDR3; the remainder is reconstructed from the germline J gene. The gene calls are TRBV6-4 and TRBJ2-2; D perhaps matches TRBD2 (6 bases). The ends were cut back, 8 bases at V and 5 bases at J, with 15 bases in the middle. The CDR3 sequence is 14 residues long. Germline loops: CDR1 MRHNA, CDR2 SNTAGT. The CDR3: CASGSGDGTGELFF. CDR3 DNA, as far as it was read: TGTGCCAGCGGTTCGGGGGATGGGACCGGGGAG.

Comments on this clone: The DNA ends 3 residues before the CDR3 does, and the rest of the CDR3 is filled in from the germline J gene. The chain is built from TRBV5-1 and TRBJ2-7; 9 bases agree with TRBD1. With V trimmed by 2 bases and J by 6 bases, 6 bases remained unmatched. The CDR3 runs to 14 residues. In germline, CDR1 is SGHRS, CDR2 YFSETQ. The DNA read from the CDR3 is TGCGCCAGCAGCTTACCCGGGACAGGGATCGAG. Residues: CASSLPGTGIE. The entire CDR3 protein is CASSLPGTGIEQYF.

This clone was seen at least ten times. The CDR3 end lies 3 residues beyond the end of the read and is filled in from the germline J gene. The J gene is TRBJ2-1, the V gene TRBV3-1 (or the pseudogene TRBV3-2); TRBD2 matches at 9 bases. This CDR3 contains 15 residues. V dropped 0 bases and J dropped 9; count of bases not matched to a gene: 6. Germline-derived CDR1 and CDR2 are LGHDT and YNNKEL (reference sequence). Here the CDR3 reads CASSQDRAAGGEQFF. Incomplete CDR3 DNA: TGTGCCAGCAGCCAAGATAGAGCAGCGGGAGGTGAG.

This clone appeared many times. The read stops 3 residues short of the end of the CDR3; the missing end is completed from the germline J gene. The rearrangement joins TRBV20-1 to TRBJ2-1; TRBD2 agrees at 14 bases. The V and J ends lost 4 bases and 1 base, in that order; junction bases with no gene match: 6. The CDR3 length is 17 residues. The germline gives CDR1 DFQATT, CDR2 SNEGSKA (reference sequence). CDR3 bases read: TGCAGTGCTATCGGGACTAGCGGGAGCATATCCTACAATGAG. Amino acid sequence: CSAIGTSGSISYNE. The whole CDR3 region reads CSAIGTSGSISYNEQFF.

There are many counts of this clone. The CDR3 end falls 3 residues outside the read, so it is completed with the germline J gene. The chain is built from TRBV6-1 and TRBJ1-2, with 7 bases identical to TRBD1. The CDR3 totals 15 residues. The germline V gene encodes CDR1 MNHNS and CDR2 SASEGT. V was pared by 2 bases and J by 4 bases, with 7 bases of the junction left unmatched. The sequenced part of the CDR3 DNA is TGTGCCAGCAGTGAATCGACAGGGTCGAGCTATGGC. Residues: CASSESTGSSYG. The entire CDR3 protein reads CASSESTGSSYGYTF.

Only a few counts were recorded for this clone. A clone one base away is much larger, so this may be a read error. The read comes to an end 3 residues before the CDR3 does, leaving the germline J gene to fill in the end. Other DNA sequences from this sample encode an identical CDR3 as well. The chain recombines TRBV2 with TRBJ1-5; D gene unclear. The V and J ends lost 3 bases and 2 bases respectively, with 5 bases between them. Germline values: CDR1 SNHLY, CDR2 FYNNEI. This CDR3 has 13 amino acids. The sequenced CDR3 bases are TGTGCCAGCAGTGACCGGGGCAATCAGCCC. It specifies CASSDRGNQP. The full-length CDR3 reads as CASSDRGNQPQHF.

This clone was counted ten times or more. The read ends 3 residues early relative to the CDR3; the germline J gene fills the gap. The chain joins TRBV5-1 to TRBJ2-3; no reliable D call. CDR3 length: 14 residues. Germline CDR1 reads SGHRS; CDR2 reads YFSETQ. The V gene lost 2 bases and the J gene lost 3 bases, with 10 bases spanning the gap. The DNA read from the CDR3 is TGCGCCAGCAGCTTATTGGGCCAAACAGATACG. It specifies CASSLLGQTDT. The entire CDR3 protein is CASSLLGQTDTQYF.

At least ten counts were recorded for this clone. The part of the CDR3 DNA that was read is TGTGCCAGCAGTTCCCCACCGGACGAG. It translates to CASSSPPDE. The full CDR3 protein is CASSSPPDEQYF. This rearrangement joins TRBV28 to TRBJ2-7; no reliable D call. Read coverage stops 3 residues before the CDR3 terminus; the germline J gene supplies the remainder. With 4 bases removed from V and 5 bases from J, the gap between germline ends came to 9 bases. Germline loops: CDR1 MDHEN, CDR2 SYDVKM. This CDR3 is built from 12 residues.

This clone has a count of ten or more. CDR3 residues: CASIKWQGTNTEAFF. The CDR3 DNA, read in part, is TGTGCCAGTATTAAGTGGCAGGGGACGAACACTGAA. The genes are TRBV19 and TRBJ1-1; weak D call: TRBD1 (6 bases). Read coverage stops 3 residues before the CDR3 terminus; the germline J gene supplies the remainder. Looked up from germline, CDR1 is LNHDA and CDR2 is SQIVND (reference sequence). The V end lost 7 bases, the J end lost 1 base, and 16 bases lay between the germline ends. This CDR3 contains 15 residues.

This clone was seen at least ten times. This chain's CDR3 is CASSTGSTGLYEQYF. The DNA read from the CDR3 is TGTGCCAGTAGTACGGGCTCGACAGGGTTGTACGAG. This chain uses TRBV19 with TRBJ2-7; 7 bases fit TRBD1. The read terminates 3 residues ahead of where the CDR3 ends, so the germline J gene completes it. Germline V gene data show CDR1 as LNHDA and CDR2 as SQIVND (reference sequence). The V segment lost 4 bases and the J segment 4 bases; nucleotides outside the gene matches: 10. This CDR3 has 15 residues.

At least ten counts were recorded for this clone. Coverage ceases 3 residues before the CDR3 finishes, and the germline J gene fills in the end. The chain carries TRBV18 and TRBJ1-6, with a weak D call TRBD1 (5 bases). The CDR3 spans 16 residues. Germline CDR1 and CDR2: KGHSH and LQKENI. The ends were cut back, 3 bases at V and 3 bases at J, with 12 bases in the middle. CDR3 sequence: CASSPSSGNYNSPLHF. CDR3 bases read: TGTGCCAGCTCACCCTCTTCAGGGAACTATAATTCACCC.